These 30 T cell receptor beta chains originate from one sample sequenced in a study of blood T cell repertoires in COVID-19. Method: immunoSEQ multiplex PCR; TCRdb's copy keeps in-frame clones and lacks some. The table includes some 270,000 clones, 89% detected once. Input material: peripheral blood. All receptors come from a woman aged 40 to 50 who had recovered from COVID-19.

The V and J genes are TRBV30 and TRBJ2-2, with D possibly being TRBD2 (5 bases). This CDR3 comprises 17 residues. The V and J ends lost 0 bases and 6 bases respectively, with 20 bases between them. Germline CDR1 and CDR2: GTSNPN and SVGIG (reference sequence). CDR3 amino acids: CAWSVPRGRGLAGELFF. CDR3 coding DNA: TGTGCCTGGAGTGTACCGCGAGGGAGAGGTCTCGCCGGGGAGCTGTTTTTT.

The gene calls are TRBV7-6 and TRBJ2-2; the match to TRBD1 covers 9 bases. The CDR3 contains 15 residues. Losses at the gene ends were 5 bases for V and 3 bases for J; bases not matched to a gene: 4. Germline CDR1 SGHVS, CDR2 FNYEAQ. CDR3 bases: TGTGCCAGCAGCCATCGGACAGGGGACACCGGGGAGCTGTTTTTT. Translating it yields CASSHRTGDTGELFF.

The rearrangement joins TRBV28 to TRBJ1-2; D unclear. V was pared by 8 bases and J by 4 bases, with 20 bases between. This CDR3 region has 15 residues. Germline CDR1 is MDHEN and CDR2 is SYDVKM. CDR3 sequence reads: CASRFKDRGIYGYTF. The CDR3 bases are TGTGCCAGCCGATTTAAGGATCGGGGAATCTATGGCTACACCTTC.

The chain combines TRBV28 with TRBJ1-2; D not resolved. The V gene's germline CDR1 is MDHEN and CDR2 SYDVKM. Trimming shortened V by 5 bases and J by 5 bases, and 9 bases separated the two germline ends. The CDR3 totals 12 residues. Here the CDR3 reads CASSLDFYGYTF. The CDR3 nucleotides read TGTGCCAGCAGTCTGGACTTTTATGGCTACACCTTC.

The chain carries TRBV4-1 and TRBJ2-2; D is perhaps TRBD2 (7 bases). V was clipped by 4 bases and J by 7 bases, with 19 bases between them. The CDR3 has 16 residues. CDR1 and CDR2 (germline): MGHRA, YSYEKL. The CDR3 region has the DNA TGCGCCAGCAGCCCTGATGGGGGGGCTGCGGGCGGGGAGCTGTTTTTT. Its protein is CASSPDGGAAGGELFF.

The CDR3 DNA is TGTGCCAGTAGTCCAAAGACTAGCGGGAACACAGATACGCAGTATTTT. Translation: CASSPKTSGNTDTQYF. The J gene is TRBJ2-3, the V gene TRBV19; 11 bases are shared with TRBD2. The CDR3 runs 16 residues. Germline assignment: CDR1 LNHDA and CDR2 SQIVND (reference sequence). V gave up 5 bases and J gave up 2 bases; unmatched junction bases: 6.

This chain joins TRBV6-1 and TRBJ2-6; TRBD1 matches 7 bases. The CDR3 has 17 residues. Germline values: CDR1 MNHNS, CDR2 SASEGT. The V gene end was trimmed by 2 bases and the J gene end by 2 bases; junction bases not matched to a gene: 6. CDR3 coding DNA: TGTGCCAGCAGTGAAAGCAAGGGGGCGGCTGGGGCCAACGTCCTGACTTTC. Amino acid sequence: CASSESKGAAGANVLTF.

The chain links TRBV4-3 to TRBJ2-2; D unresolved. The germline V gene encodes CDR1 LGHNA and CDR2 YSLEER. V was clipped by 1 base and J by 7 bases, with 10 bases between them. The CDR3 runs to 14 residues. The CDR3: CASSQVHLDGELFF. Written as DNA, the CDR3 is TGCGCCAGCAGCCAAGTCCACTTAGACGGGGAGCTGTTTTTT.

The chain joins TRBV6-5 to TRBJ2-7; D is possibly TRBD2 (5 bases). Germline CDR1 reads MNHEY; CDR2 reads SVGAGI. Trimming removed 6 bases from V and 1 base from J, with 13 bases in between. This CDR3 spans 14 amino acids. The CDR3 protein is CASSLSSGSYEQYV. The CDR3 bases are TGTGCCAGCAGCCTTAGTTCGGGATCCTACGAGCAGTACGTC.

Here the CDR3 DNA reads TGTGCCAGCAGTCTACGACAGGGGCTCGATACGCAGTATTTT. Its translation is CASSLRQGLDTQYF. The chain links TRBV27 to TRBJ2-3, with 8 bases fitting TRBD1. This CDR3 spans 14 amino acids. CDR1 is MNHEY and CDR2 is SMNVEV in the germline V gene (reference sequence). The J segment lost 6 bases and the V segment lost 5 bases, leaving 7 bases of the junction unmatched.

The chain joins TRBV2 to TRBJ1-6, with TRBD1 matching 8 bases. Germline V gene data show CDR1 as SNHLY and CDR2 as FYNNEI. The V segment lost 0 bases and the J segment 10 bases; nucleotides outside the gene matches: 5. The CDR3 has 15 amino acids. The CDR3 DNA follows: TGTGCCAGCAGTGAAGCCGGGACAGGAGGATCACCCCTCCACTTT. Translated: CASSEAGTGGSPLHF.

This chain links TRBV5-1 with TRBJ2-1; maybe TRBD1 (6 bases). The V end was cut by 4 bases, the J end by 6 bases, with 14 bases between. CDR1 SGHRS and CDR2 YFSETQ come from the germline V gene. This CDR3 is built from 14 residues. The CDR3 spells CASSGYRDRNEQFF. CDR3 DNA: TGCGCCAGCAGCGGTTACAGGGATCGCAATGAGCAGTTCTTC.

V gene TRBV27 combines with J gene TRBJ2-3; 10 nucleotides match TRBD1. This CDR3 is built from 14 residues. From germline, CDR1 is MNHEY and CDR2 SMNVEV (reference sequence). Trimming took 4 bases from V and 9 from J; bases not matched to a gene: 7. This CDR3 reads CASSWDRGGGTQYF. CDR3 coding DNA: TGTGCCAGCAGTTGGGACAGGGGCGGAGGAACGCAGTATTTT.

The V call is TRBV5-1, the J call TRBJ2-3; 8 nucleotides match TRBD2. CDR1 SGHRS and CDR2 YFSETQ come from the germline V gene. With 3 bases clipped from V and 4 bases from J, the junction kept 16 bases outside the gene matches. The CDR3 covers 18 residues. In DNA form, the CDR3 reads TGCGCCAGCAGCTCACGAAGCCCTTTAGCGGGATCTTCAGATACGCAGTATTTT. Its translation is CASSSRSPLAGSSDTQYF.

This clone appeared once. The rearrangement uses TRBV27 and TRBJ2-1, with TRBD1 as a possible D gene (6 bases). The V end lost 8 bases, the J end lost 0 bases, and 8 bases lay between the germline ends. The CDR3 consists of 13 residues. Germline CDR1 reads MNHEY; CDR2 reads SMNVEV (reference sequence). In DNA form, the CDR3 reads TGTGCCAGCGGACAGCGCTCCTACAATGAGCAGTTCTTC. Protein: CASGQRSYNEQFF.

CDR3 coding DNA: TGTGCCAGCTCACCACCCACAGCCTCCTACAATGAGCAGTTCTTC. Protein product: CASSPPTASYNEQFF. This rearrangement joins TRBV18 to TRBJ2-1; D call uncertain. The CDR3 runs 15 residues. The V end was cut by 0 bases, the J end by 0 bases, with 6 bases between. CDR1 and CDR2 (germline): KGHSH, LQKENI.

This chain uses TRBV30 with TRBJ1-2, with a weak D call TRBD1 (6 bases). CDR3 size: 12 residues. With 3 bases removed from V and 8 bases from J, the gap between germline ends came to 13 bases. Germline CDR1 and CDR2: GTSNPN and SVGIG (reference sequence). CDR3 DNA sequence: TGTGCCTGGAGCGGGGACATTCGGGGCTACACCTTC. This codes for CAWSGDIRGYTF.

The rearrangement joins TRBV9 to TRBJ2-7; TRBD1 matches at 9 bases. Germline lookup yields CDR1 SGDLS and CDR2 YYNGEE. The CDR3 runs 14 residues. V dropped 4 bases and J dropped 5; count of bases not matched to a gene: 7. The CDR3 loop is CASSSRDRANEQYF. DNA of the CDR3: TGTGCCAGCAGCTCCCGGGACAGGGCTAACGAGCAGTACTTC.

The V call is TRBV4-1, the J call TRBJ2-7, with D maybe TRBD2 (6 bases). The germline V gene has CDR1 MGHRA and CDR2 YSYEKL. The CDR3 has 15 residues. V was cut by 4 bases and J by 3 bases, with 16 bases left in between. The chain's CDR3 is CASSPTGVIYYEQYF. CDR3 DNA: TGCGCCAGCAGCCCAACGGGGGTGATTTACTACGAGCAGTACTTC.

This clone was recorded a few times. V and J are TRBV6-2 or TRBV6-3 and TRBJ2-7, with 7 bases fitting TRBD1. Germline-derived CDR1 and CDR2 are MNHEY and SVGEGT. V lost 3 bases, J lost 3 bases, and 5 bases stayed unmatched. This CDR3 is built from 14 residues. The CDR3 loop reads CASSYEPGGYEQYV. The CDR3 DNA reads TGTGCCAGCAGTTATGAGCCAGGGGGCTACGAGCAGTACGTC.

This clone was counted once. This chain links TRBV7-9 with TRBJ2-3; 16 nucleotides match TRBD2. Unmatched junction bases numbered 6, after V lost 5 bases and J lost 1 base. Germline assignment: CDR1 SEHNR and CDR2 FQNEAQ (reference sequence). The CDR3 is made up of 18 amino acids. The CDR3 here is CASSPGLAGGPGTDTQYF. DNA of the CDR3: TGTGCCAGCAGCCCGGGACTAGCGGGGGGGCCCGGCACAGATACGCAGTATTTT.

This rearrangement joins TRBV4-1 to TRBJ2-1; tentatively, D is TRBD1 (6 bases). CDR1 MGHRA and CDR2 YSYEKL come from the germline V gene. V shed 0 bases and J shed 10 bases, with 10 bases lying between them. The length of the CDR3 is 13 residues. The CDR3 is CASSQDRGTEQFF. The DNA of the CDR3 is TGCGCCAGCAGCCAAGATCGTGGGACAGAGCAGTTCTTC.

This chain uses TRBV6-4 with TRBJ2-2; D is possibly TRBD2 (6 bases). The CDR3 contains 16 residues. Trimming shortened V by 8 bases and J by 0 bases, and 16 bases separated the two germline ends. Germline V gives CDR1 MRHNA, CDR2 SNTAGT. The CDR3 protein is CASRPFSGANTGELFF. CDR3 nucleotide sequence: TGTGCCAGCCGACCGTTTAGCGGAGCGAACACCGGGGAGCTGTTTTTT.

V and J are TRBV19 and TRBJ1-1, with D perhaps TRBD1 (5 bases). This CDR3 is 18 amino acids long. Trimming took 0 bases from V and 6 from J, leaving 23 bases between them. Germline loops: CDR1 LNHDA, CDR2 SQIVND (reference sequence). The CDR3 bases are TGTGCCAGTAGTATAGATTATCCAGCAGCTGGGGCGAGGCCTGAAGCTTTCTTT. Encoded protein: CASSIDYPAAGARPEAFF.

This clone showed up just a few times. This chain connects TRBV5-4 to TRBJ1-5; D not certain. The germline V and J ends were trimmed by 2 bases and 3 bases, with 6 bases remaining between them. The CDR3 has 13 residues. Germline CDR1 is SGHNT and CDR2 is YYREEE (reference sequence). CDR3 in amino acids: CASSFGDNQPQHF. The DNA for the CDR3 is TGTGCCAGCAGCTTCGGTGACAATCAGCCCCAGCATTTT.

The J gene is TRBJ2-3, the V gene TRBV28, with TRBD2 identical over 14 bases. Trimming at V came to 5 bases and at J to 5 bases, leaving 6 bases not matched to a gene. The CDR3 consists of 16 residues. Germline CDR1 reads MDHEN; CDR2 reads SYDVKM. CDR3 coding DNA: TGTGCCAGCAGTGCGACTAGCGGGGGGGCTAGAGATACGCAGTATTTT. It specifies CASSATSGGARDTQYF.

The genes are TRBV15 and TRBJ2-2, with 8 positions matching TRBD2. The CDR3 contains 14 residues. Germline-derived CDR1 and CDR2 are LNHNV and YYDKDF (reference sequence). V was clipped by 2 bases and J by 7 bases; unmatched bases: 3. CDR3 DNA: TGTGCCACCAGCAGACTCAGCGGGGGCGGGGAGCTGTTTTTT. This codes for CATSRLSGGGELFF. The full variable domain, with the rest looked up from reference TRBV15 and TRBJ2-2, is DAMVIQNPRYQVTQFGKPVTLSCSQTLNHNVMYWYQQKSSQAPKLLFHYYDKDFNNEADTPDNFQSRRPNTSFCFLDIRSPGLGDTAMYLCATSRLSGGGELFFGEGSRLTVL.

This rearrangement joins TRBV20-1 to TRBJ1-2, with D possibly being TRBD1 (5 bases). Germline CDR1 is DFQATT and CDR2 is SNEGSKA (reference sequence). V shed 6 bases and J shed 5 bases, with 10 bases lying between them. The CDR3 consists of 11 residues. The CDR3 region has the DNA TGCAGTGCCAGGGCTGGGTATGGCTACACCTTC. Translation gives CSARAGYGYTF.

This clone appeared once. The J gene is TRBJ2-7, the V gene TRBV7-2; the match to TRBD2 covers 7 bases. The CDR3 is made up of 14 amino acids. With 5 bases clipped from V and 1 base from J, the junction kept 5 bases outside the gene matches. The V gene's germline CDR1 is SGHTA and CDR2 FQGNSA. The CDR3 sequence: CASSQVGGSYEQYV. The CDR3 DNA is TGTGCCAGCAGCCAGGTGGGGGGGTCCTACGAGCAGTACGTC.

The chain is built from TRBV12-3 or TRBV12-4 and TRBJ1-1; D is undetermined. V was cut by 3 bases and J by 1 base, with 6 bases left in between. The CDR3 spans 13 residues. The CDR3 spells CASSFKRNTEAFF. The DNA of the CDR3 is TGTGCCAGCAGTTTTAAGCGGAACACTGAAGCTTTCTTT.